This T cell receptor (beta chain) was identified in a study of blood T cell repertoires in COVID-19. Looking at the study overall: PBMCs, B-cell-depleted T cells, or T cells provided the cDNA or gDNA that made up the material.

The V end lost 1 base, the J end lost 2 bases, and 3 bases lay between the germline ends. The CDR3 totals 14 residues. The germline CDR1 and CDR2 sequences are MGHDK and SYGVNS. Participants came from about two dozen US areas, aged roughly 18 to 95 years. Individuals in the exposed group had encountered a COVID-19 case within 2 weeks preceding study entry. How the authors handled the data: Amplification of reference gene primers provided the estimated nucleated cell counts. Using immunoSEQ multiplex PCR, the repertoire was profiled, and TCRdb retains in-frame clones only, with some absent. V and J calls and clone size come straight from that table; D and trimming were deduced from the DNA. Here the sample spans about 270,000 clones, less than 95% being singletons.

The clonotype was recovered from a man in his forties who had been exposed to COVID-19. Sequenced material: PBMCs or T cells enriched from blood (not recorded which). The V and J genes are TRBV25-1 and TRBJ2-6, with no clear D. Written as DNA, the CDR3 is TGTGCCAGCAGTGAATTTACTGGGGCCAACGTCCTGACTTTC. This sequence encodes CASSEFTGANVLTF.